One and the same sample provided the 22 T cell receptor beta chains below, sequenced in a study of OX40 agonist ivuxolimab in advanced cancers. The method was immunoSEQ multiplex PCR; TCRdb's version includes in-frame clones alone and lacks a portion of them. The repertoire holds approximately 77,000 clones, with over 85% as singletons. This specimen consisted of CD4+ or CD8+ T cells sorted from blood, obtained in a trial of the OX40 agonist ivuxolimab. These receptors all stem from an adult with an advanced solid tumor such as melanoma, head and neck, liver or kidney cancer.

The chain joins TRBV19 to TRBJ1-2; 7 bases map to TRBD1. The CDR3 is made up of 11 amino acids. With 9 bases clipped from V and 4 bases from J, the junction kept 2 bases outside the gene matches. Germline V gene data show CDR1 as LNHDA and CDR2 as SQIVND (reference sequence). The CDR3 coding sequence is TGTGCCAGCAGGGACAGCTATGGCTACACCTTC. The encoded protein is CASRDSYGYTF.

The gene calls are TRBV5-1 and TRBJ2-7; TRBD2 aligns across 8 bases. V lost 4 bases and J lost 0; bases outside the gene matches: 6. Germline-derived CDR1 and CDR2 are SGHRS and YFSETQ. There are 15 residues in the CDR3. The CDR3 region is CASSPGTRSSYEQYF. CDR3 DNA: TGCGCCAGCAGCCCCGGGACTAGGAGCTCCTACGAGCAGTACTTC.

The J gene is TRBJ2-7, the V gene TRBV5-1; TRBD1 matches at 9 bases. Germline V gene lookup returns CDR1 SGHRS and CDR2 YFSETQ. V dropped 4 bases and J dropped 2; count of bases not matched to a gene: 4. CDR3 size: 14 residues. The CDR3 sequence: CASSTRQGAYEQYF. The CDR3 region has the DNA TGCGCCAGCAGCACCCGACAGGGGGCCTACGAGCAGTACTTC. The full variable domain, in which reference TRBV5-1 and TRBJ2-7 provide the parts outside the CDR3, is KAGVTQTPRYLIKTRGQQVTLSCSPISGHRSVSWYQQTPGQGLQFLFEYFSETQRNKGNFPGRFSGRQFSNSRSEMNVSTLELGDSALYLCASSTRQGAYEQYFGPGTRLTVT.

The chain recombines TRBV7-2 with TRBJ2-7; unclear D gene. Germline assignment: CDR1 SGHTA and CDR2 FQGNSA. V was shortened by 2 bases and J by 2 bases, with 7 bases between the two germline ends. The CDR3 sequence is 13 residues long. For the CDR3, the DNA is TGTGCCAGCAGCTTACCCCCAACCTACGAGCAGTACTTC. Protein: CASSLPPTYEQYF. The whole variable domain, remainder taken from reference TRBV7-2 and TRBJ2-7, is GAGVSQSPSNKVTEKGKDVELRCDPISGHTALYWYRQSLGQGLEFLIYFQGNSAPDKSGLPSDRFSAERTGGSVSTLTIQRTQQEDSAVYLCASSLPPTYEQYFGPGTRLTVT.

CDR3 region: CASSPAGVTQYF. Here the CDR3 DNA reads TGTGCCAGCAGCCCCGCGGGGGTGACCCAGTACTTC. The chain uses TRBV5-8 and TRBJ2-5, with TRBD2 identical over 7 bases. Germline CDR1 and CDR2: SGHTS and YDEGEE. J gave up 7 bases and V 4 bases, and 4 bases lay outside the gene matches. The CDR3 sequence is 12 residues long.

The chain employs TRBV11-1 and TRBJ2-7; 7 bases line up with TRBD2. CDR1 is SGHAT and CDR2 is FQDESV in the germline V gene (reference sequence). The CDR3 has 15 amino acids. V shed 2 bases, J shed 1 base, and the junction held 5 bases outside the gene matches. The chain's CDR3 is CASSLSLAESYEQYF. The CDR3 nucleotides read TGTGCCAGCAGCTTAAGCCTAGCGGAGTCCTACGAGCAGTACTTC.

The chain carries TRBV6-6 and TRBJ2-5, with D tentatively TRBD2 (6 bases). Germline V gives CDR1 MNHNY, CDR2 SVGAGI (reference sequence). V gave up 3 bases and J gave up 14 bases, with 13 bases separating them. CDR3 length equals 11 residues. The CDR3 DNA reads TGTGCCAGCAGTTATCCGGGACTCCCTTACTTC. Amino acid sequence: CASSYPGLPYF.

The J gene is TRBJ2-2, the V gene TRBV7-9; D might be TRBD2 (6 bases). V gave up 7 bases and J gave up 3 bases, with 18 bases separating them. The CDR3 consists of 16 residues. Germline V gene data show CDR1 as SEHNR and CDR2 as FQNEAQ (reference sequence). The CDR3: CASNHPKEGHTGELFF. The CDR3 DNA reads as TGTGCCAGCAACCATCCCAAGGAGGGGCACACCGGGGAGCTGTTTTTT.

This rearrangement joins TRBV9 to TRBJ2-1, with D perhaps matching TRBD2 (6 bases). Looked up from germline, CDR1 is SGDLS and CDR2 is YYNGEE. The CDR3 is 15 residues long. Trimming removed 0 bases from V and 8 bases from J, with 15 bases in between. The CDR3: CASSVGGTPRDEQFF. The CDR3 DNA reads TGTGCCAGCAGCGTAGGCGGGACGCCACGGGATGAGCAGTTCTTC.

The chain employs TRBV30 and TRBJ2-3, with 10 bases that match TRBD2. The CDR3 loop spans 15 amino acids. CDR1 is GTSNPN and CDR2 is SVGIG in the germline V gene (reference sequence). The trim removed 1 base at V and 2 bases at J, leaving 3 bases unmatched. CDR3 protein: CAWSGTSGPTDTQYF. The CDR3 nucleotides are TGTGCCTGGAGTGGGACTAGCGGCCCCACAGATACGCAGTATTTT.

This clone was observed once. The chain couples TRBV7-2 to TRBJ1-1; D gene ambiguous. Germline V lookup: CDR1 SGHTA, CDR2 FQGNSA. Trimming shortened V by 6 bases and J by 0 bases, and 11 bases separated the two germline ends. The CDR3 sequence is 14 residues long. CDR3: CASSSIPVNTEAFF. The CDR3 DNA follows: TGTGCCAGCAGTTCAATTCCGGTGAACACTGAAGCTTTCTTT.

The gene calls are TRBV5-6 and TRBJ1-2; the D is unclear. V shed 4 bases and J shed 4 bases, with 11 bases lying between them. This CDR3 comprises 13 residues. Germline CDR1 is SGHDT and CDR2 is YYEEEE. CDR3 bases: TGTGCCAGCAGCCCAAGCAGACCCTATGGCTACACCTTC. This codes for CASSPSRPYGYTF.

This clone has a single count. The V and J genes are TRBV5-1 and TRBJ2-7; the match to TRBD1 covers 7 bases. Germline assignment: CDR1 SGHRS and CDR2 YFSETQ. After removal of 2 bases from V and 5 bases from J, the junction contained 7 bases not matched to a gene. The CDR3 covers 14 residues. Written as DNA, the CDR3 is TGCGCCAGCAGCTTTCAAGGGACAGCCAACGAGCAGTACTTC. Its translation: CASSFQGTANEQYF.

The gene calls are TRBV27 and TRBJ2-1; 9 positions agree with TRBD2. From germline, CDR1 is MNHEY and CDR2 SMNVEV (reference sequence). After removal of 7 bases from V and 5 bases from J, the junction contained 12 bases not matched to a gene. This CDR3 has 16 amino acids. The CDR3 bases are TGTGCCAGCACCGAAAATCCGGGACTAGCCCACAATGAGCAGTTCTTC. It codes for CASTENPGLAHNEQFF.

The chain combines TRBV9 with TRBJ2-2; D is undetermined. Trimming removed 2 bases at V and 3 bases at J, with 2 bases between. The length of the CDR3 is 12 residues. The germline V gene encodes CDR1 SGDLS and CDR2 YYNGEE. For the CDR3, the DNA is TGTGCCAGCAGCGTCTACACCGGGGAGCTGTTTTTT. This translates into CASSVYTGELFF.

V gene TRBV7-9 combines with J gene TRBJ2-7, with 8 bases matching TRBD2. The germline CDR1 and CDR2 sequences are SEHNR and FQNEAQ (reference sequence). The CDR3 covers 14 residues. Trimming took 4 bases from V and 0 from J; bases not matched to a gene: 2. CDR3 protein: CASSWAGGSYEQYF. For the CDR3, the DNA is TGTGCCAGCAGCTGGGCGGGGGGCTCCTACGAGCAGTACTTC.

This chain joins TRBV6-6 and TRBJ2-7; D ambiguous. The CDR3 spans 14 residues. V was cut by 3 bases and J by 5 bases, with 14 bases left in between. The germline gives CDR1 MNHNY, CDR2 SVGAGI (reference sequence). CDR3 sequence: CASSYGPLRHEQYF. The CDR3 DNA reads TGTGCCAGCAGTTATGGCCCCCTCCGACACGAGCAGTACTTC.

The chain recombines TRBV5-5 with TRBJ1-4; D not resolved. Trimming took 3 bases from V and 8 from J, leaving 20 bases between them. The CDR3 covers 16 residues. The V gene's germline CDR1 is SGHKS and CDR2 YYEKEE (reference sequence). CDR3 DNA: TGTGCCAGCAGCTCCCTATGGAGTAGGGCACGGGAAAAACTGTTTTTT. Translated, it gives CASSSLWSRAREKLFF.

V gene TRBV7-9 combines with J gene TRBJ2-1, with 10 positions matching TRBD2. The CDR3 loop spans 16 amino acids. In germline, CDR1 is SEHNR, CDR2 FQNEAQ (reference sequence). The junction had 6 bases not matched to a gene; V was cut back by 3 bases and J by 4 bases. CDR3 DNA: TGTGCCAGCAGCTTTAATCTACTAGCGGGGTACAATGAGCAGTTCTTC. Its translation: CASSFNLLAGYNEQFF. Complete variable domain (other parts from reference TRBV7-9 and TRBJ2-1): DTGVSQNPRHKITKRGQNVTFRCDPISEHNRLYWYRQTLGQGPEFLTYFQNEAQLEKSRLLSDRFSAERPKGSFSTLEIQRTEQGDSAMYLCASSFNLLAGYNEQFFGPGTRLTVL.

The chain carries TRBV28 and TRBJ1-5; 7 bases match TRBD1. Germline V gene data show CDR1 as MDHEN and CDR2 as SYDVKM. This CDR3 comprises 15 residues. Trimming at V came to 5 bases and at J to 6 bases, leaving 10 bases not matched to a gene. The CDR3 region has the DNA TGTGCCAGCAGTATACAGGGGCGTAGGGGTCAGCCCCAGCATTTT. Translation gives CASSIQGRRGQPQHF.

This chain uses TRBV2 with TRBJ1-5, with 7 bases fitting TRBD1. CDR1 and CDR2 from the germline V gene are SNHLY and FYNNEI. Trimming cost V 5 bases and J 5 bases; bases outside gene matches: 6. The CDR3 sequence is 14 residues long. This CDR3 is CASSNRGGHQPQHF. Here the CDR3 DNA reads TGTGCCAGCAGTAACAGGGGAGGCCATCAGCCCCAGCATTTT.

The V gene is TRBV28, the J gene TRBJ1-5, with TRBD1 identical over 7 bases. CDR1 and CDR2 (germline): MDHEN, SYDVKM. The CDR3 consists of 15 residues. Unmatched junction bases numbered 12, after V lost 7 bases and J lost 6 bases. The CDR3 sequence: CASNQSGGNSQPQHF. CDR3 DNA: TGTGCCAGCAATCAATCAGGGGGGAATAGTCAGCCCCAGCATTTT.